Below, 25 T cell receptor beta chains from the same sample are listed, as sequenced in a study of T cell clonotyping in hematopoietic cell transplantation. The repertoire was sequenced with immunoSEQ multiplex PCR; TCRdb's copy has only in-frame clones and lacks some. Of about 16,000 clones in the sample, around 85% were seen once. Specimen: peripheral blood mononuclear cells. The receptors stem from a woman in her thirties or forties in good health. Some clones in this sample may be carry-over from other donors' samples.

V usage is TRBV30 and J usage is TRBJ1-2, with 7 bases lining up with TRBD1. V lost 1 base to trimming and J lost 5 bases; unmatched junction nucleotides: 7. Germline loops: CDR1 GTSNPN, CDR2 SVGIG (reference sequence). This CDR3 is 14 amino acids long. As DNA, the CDR3 is TGTGCCTGGAGTGCCAGACAGGGACGATATGGCTACACCTTC. Encoded protein: CAWSARQGRYGYTF.

The chain couples TRBV30 to TRBJ2-7; possible D gene TRBD2, 5 bases. Germline-derived CDR1 and CDR2 are GTSNPN and SVGIG (reference sequence). V shed 4 bases and J shed 0 bases, with 16 bases lying between them. This CDR3 is 15 amino acids long. In DNA, the CDR3 is TGTGCCTGGATTTCTCGGACTTTGAGCTCCTACGAGCAGTACTTC. This translates into CAWISRTLSSYEQYF. The entire variable domain, with the rest obtained from reference TRBV30 and TRBJ2-7, is as follows: SQTIHQWPATLVQPVGSPLSLECTVEGTSNPNLYWYRQAAGRGLQLLFYSVGIGQISSEVPQNLSASRPQDRQFILSSKKLLLSDSGFYLCAWISRTLSSYEQYFGPGTRLTVT.

V and J are TRBV29-1 and TRBJ1-2; 8 nucleotides match TRBD1. There are 14 residues in the CDR3. Germline trimming cut 6 bases from V and 8 bases from J; bases unmatched to any gene: 14. The V gene's germline CDR1 is SQVTM and CDR2 ANQGSEA. In DNA form, the CDR3 reads TGCAGCGTCACACCCATAGGACAGGGTAGAGGCTACACCTTC. This sequence encodes CSVTPIGQGRGYTF.

The chain couples TRBV2 to TRBJ1-4, with a tentative D call TRBD1 (6 bases). From germline, CDR1 is SNHLY and CDR2 FYNNEI. CDR3 length equals 15 residues. With 6 bases removed from V and 6 bases from J, the gap between germline ends came to 17 bases. The CDR3 coding sequence is TGTGCCAGCAGACACAGGGTTATGGGTTATGAAAAACTGTTTTTT. Translating it yields CASRHRVMGYEKLFF.

This clone has only a few counts. V is TRBV11-2 and J is TRBJ2-2; D ambiguous. The CDR3 has 11 amino acids. V shed 5 bases and J shed 6 bases, with 4 bases lying between them. CDR1 is SGHAT, CDR2 FQNNGV, per germline. This CDR3 is CASSASGELFF. For the CDR3, the DNA is TGTGCCAGCAGCGCCTCCGGGGAGCTGTTTTTT. Complete variable domain (other parts from reference TRBV11-2 and TRBJ2-2): EAGVAQSPRYKIIEKRQSVAFWCNPISGHATLYWYQQILGQGPKLLIQFQNNGVVDDSQLPKDRFSAERLKGVDSTLKIQPAKLEDSAVYLCASSASGELFFGEGSRLTVL.

This chain uses TRBV7-6 with TRBJ1-1; D remains ambiguous. Trimming shortened V by 5 bases and J by 0 bases, and 7 bases separated the two germline ends. Germline CDR1 and CDR2: SGHVS and FNYEAQ. The CDR3 has 13 residues. CDR3 in amino acids: CASSPTVNTEAFF. DNA of the CDR3: TGTGCCAGCAGCCCGACGGTGAACACTGAAGCTTTCTTT.

CDR3 protein: CASSPGGGTEAFF. The CDR3 bases are TGTGCCAGCAGTCCCGGGGGGGGCACTGAAGCTTTCTTT. V is TRBV13 and J is TRBJ1-1; D is perhaps TRBD1 (5 bases). Per the germline V gene, CDR1 is PRHDT and CDR2 is FYEKMQ (reference sequence). The length of the CDR3 is 13 residues. Between the trimmed V and J ends, which lost 6 bases and 4 bases, there was a span of 12 bases.

The chain combines TRBV19 with TRBJ2-1; D may be TRBD2 (7 bases). CDR1 and CDR2 (germline): LNHDA, SQIVND (reference sequence). The CDR3 has 16 residues. The V end was cut by 3 bases, the J end by 0 bases, with 12 bases between. The CDR3 bases are TGTGCCAGTAGTATTTCCGCGGGGGCCTCCTACAATGAGCAGTTCTTC. Translation: CASSISAGASYNEQFF.

This rearrangement joins TRBV6-6 to TRBJ1-1; possibly TRBD1 for D (6 bases). Trimming removed 5 bases at V and 4 bases at J, with 17 bases between. The CDR3 is made up of 15 amino acids. The germline V gene has CDR1 MNHNY and CDR2 SVGAGI (reference sequence). CDR3 sequence: CASSANTVRGTEAFF. The DNA of the CDR3 is TGTGCCAGCAGTGCAAACACGGTCAGGGGCACTGAAGCTTTCTTT.

V gene TRBV30 combines with J gene TRBJ2-5, with 9 bases fitting TRBD1. The J call may be incorrect, as the DNA end agrees better with TRBJ2-7. CDR1 GTSNPN and CDR2 SVGIG come from the germline V gene (reference sequence). The CDR3 loop spans 13 amino acids. The CDR3: CAWSVGTGSEQYF. CDR3 nucleotides: TGTGCCTGGAGTGTAGGGACAGGGAGCGAGCAGTACTTC.

This chain uses TRBV4-1 with TRBJ1-1; tentative D call: TRBD1 (5 bases). The CDR3 consists of 15 residues. V dropped 3 bases and J dropped 0 bases, with 11 bases sitting between them. Germline V gene data show CDR1 as MGHRA and CDR2 as YSYEKL. This CDR3 is CASSQGTDMNTEAFF. DNA of the CDR3: TGCGCCAGCAGCCAGGGGACTGATATGAACACTGAAGCTTTCTTT.

V gene TRBV29-1 combines with J gene TRBJ1-1; no firm D call. This CDR3 is built from 10 residues. V lost 7 bases, J lost 4 bases, and 7 bases lay in between. Per the germline V gene, CDR1 is SQVTM and CDR2 is ANQGSEA. As DNA, the CDR3 is TGCAGCGGGATTGGCACTGAAGCTTTCTTT. Translating gives CSGIGTEAFF. Full variable domain (rest looked up from reference TRBV29-1 and TRBJ1-1): SAVISQKPSRDICQRGTSLTIQCQVDSQVTMMFWYRQQPGQSLTLIATANQGSEATYESGFVIDKFPISRPNLTFSTLTVSNMSPEDSSIYLCSGIGTEAFFGQGTRLTVV.

This clone is termed medium-sized. The genes are TRBV14 and TRBJ2-7; 12 nucleotides align to TRBD1. V lost 1 base, J lost 4 bases, and 5 bases stayed unmatched. Germline V gene sequence: CDR1 SGHDN, CDR2 FVKESK. This CDR3 spans 16 amino acids. This chain's CDR3 is CASSQGRGQGAYEQYF. The CDR3 nucleotides read TGTGCCAGCAGCCAAGGTCGGGGACAGGGGGCTTACGAGCAGTACTTC.

This clone appeared once. The chain joins TRBV4-3 to TRBJ1-1; D is ambiguous. V shed 4 bases and J shed 2 bases, with 8 bases lying between them. The length of the CDR3 is 13 residues. The germline V gene has CDR1 LGHNA and CDR2 YSLEER. The CDR3 is CASSLLGNTEAFF. The CDR3 DNA sequence: TGCGCCAGCAGCCTCCTCGGAAACACTGAAGCTTTCTTT.

The chain employs TRBV9 and TRBJ1-1, with D possibly being TRBD1 (5 bases). The CDR3 contains 16 residues. Germline V lookup: CDR1 SGDLS, CDR2 YYNGEE. The V end was cut by 2 bases, the J end by 0 bases, with 14 bases between. The CDR3 DNA is TGTGCCAGCAGCGTGGGGGAGGGCTCACTGAACACTGAAGCTTTCTTT. This encodes CASSVGEGSLNTEAFF. Combining the CDR3 with reference TRBV9 and TRBJ1-1 gives the whole variable domain DSGVTQTPKHLITATGQRVTLRCSPRSGDLSVYWYQQSLDQGLQFLIQYYNGEERAKGNILERFSAQQFPDLHSELNLSSLELGDSALYFCASSVGEGSLNTEAFFGQGTRLTVV.

This chain connects TRBV2 to TRBJ1-2; TRBD1 is a possible D gene (5 bases). The V end was cut by 6 bases, the J end by 4 bases, with 24 bases between. The CDR3 totals 17 residues. The germline CDR1 and CDR2 sequences are SNHLY and FYNNEI. CDR3 DNA sequence: TGTGCCAGCAGCGTAGGGGTCACCTCAGGGAGCATCTATGGCTACACCTTC. This sequence encodes CASSVGVTSGSIYGYTF.

CDR3 residues: CASSSGTVDYEQYF. Here the CDR3 DNA reads TGTGCCAGCAGCTCCGGGACAGTGGACTACGAGCAGTACTTC. The rearrangement uses TRBV28 and TRBJ2-7, with 7 bases matching TRBD1. This CDR3 is 14 amino acids long. V shed 6 bases, J shed 3 bases, and the junction held 8 bases outside the gene matches. The V gene's germline CDR1 is MDHEN and CDR2 SYDVKM.

The CDR3 here is CASSLRVRSEQYF. CDR3 nucleotides: TGTGCCAGCAGCTTACGAGTTAGGAGTGAGCAGTACTTC. The chain uses TRBV7-2 and TRBJ2-7; D unclear. Deletions cut 2 bases from V and 7 bases from J, with 12 bases between. Per germline, CDR1 SGHTA and CDR2 FQGNSA. This CDR3 spans 13 amino acids.

This rearrangement joins TRBV5-1 to TRBJ2-7; 8 bases agree with TRBD2. The germline V gene has CDR1 SGHRS and CDR2 YFSETQ. V shed 4 bases, J shed 2 bases, and the junction held 5 bases outside the gene matches. The CDR3 has 14 residues. This chain's CDR3 is CASSPGLAPYEQYF. CDR3 bases: TGCGCCAGCAGCCCCGGACTAGCTCCCTACGAGCAGTACTTC. Filled out from reference TRBV5-1 and TRBJ2-7, the complete variable domain reads KAGVTQTPRYLIKTRGQQVTLSCSPISGHRSVSWYQQTPGQGLQFLFEYFSETQRNKGNFPGRFSGRQFSNSRSEMNVSTLELGDSALYLCASSPGLAPYEQYFGPGTRLTVT.

The V gene is TRBV5-6, the J gene TRBJ1-5; D possibly corresponds to TRBD1 (5 bases). This CDR3 is 15 amino acids long. Germline CDR1 SGHDT, CDR2 YYEEEE. Trimming removed 1 base from V and 4 bases from J, with 12 bases in between. CDR3 DNA sequence: TGTGCCAGCAGCTTGTCGTGGGGGGTGAATCAGCCCCAGCATTTT. Its translation is CASSLSWGVNQPQHF.

The gene calls are TRBV5-6 and TRBJ1-2; 11 bases agree with TRBD1. The V gene end was trimmed by 3 bases and the J gene end by 7 bases; junction bases not matched to a gene: 11. The CDR3 has 16 residues. CDR1 and CDR2 (germline): SGHDT, YYEEEE. CDR3 nucleotide sequence: TGTGCCAGCAGCTCAACACCGGGACAGGGGGGTCGTGGCTACACCTTC. This codes for CASSSTPGQGGRGYTF.

The rearrangement uses TRBV14 and TRBJ1-1; no reliable D call. There are 12 residues in the CDR3. V dropped 8 bases and J dropped 4 bases, with 11 bases sitting between them. Germline CDR1 is SGHDN and CDR2 is FVKESK. The CDR3 region is CASGSFFTEAFF. The CDR3 DNA is TGTGCCAGCGGTTCGTTTTTCACTGAAGCTTTCTTT.

The chain uses TRBV10-3 and TRBJ1-1; no clear D gene. CDR3 length: 12 residues. Between the trimmed V and J ends, which lost 6 bases and 0 bases, there was a span of 5 bases. The germline V gene has CDR1 ENHRY and CDR2 SYGVKD. The CDR3 reads CAIRGLNTEAFF. In nucleotides, the CDR3 is TGTGCCATCAGGGGTCTGAACACTGAAGCTTTCTTT.

The chain links TRBV28 to TRBJ1-1; 8 bases fit TRBD1. The CDR3 has 15 residues. Germline V gene data show CDR1 as MDHEN and CDR2 as SYDVKM. V was clipped by 1 base and J by 7 bases; unmatched bases: 8. CDR3 in DNA: TGTGCCAGCAGTTTATCTCCGGGACAGGTGAATGAAGCTTTCTTT. Translated: CASSLSPGQVNEAFF.

The genes are TRBV20-1 and TRBJ2-7, with D uncertain. This CDR3 is 10 amino acids long. CDR1 and CDR2 (germline): DFQATT, SNEGSKA (reference sequence). V lost 5 bases and J 6 bases, leaving 8 bases between the germline ends. DNA of the CDR3: TGCAGTGCTGTAGGACGCGAGCAGTACTTC. The encoded protein is CSAVGREQYF.